This T cell receptor beta chain was identified in a study of CD8 T cells in Susac syndrome. The CDR3 has 14 amino acids. Trimming removed 3 bases from V and 4 bases from J, with 10 bases in between. An amount of RNA that ranged from roughly 0.5 to 1 ug was reverse transcribed with random hexamers. TCRdb used MiXCR to reprocess the immunoSEQ multiplex PCR reads, holding one entry per CDR3 protein. The sample lists approximately 130,000 distinct CDR3 sequences; approximately 90% were seen once. Sequencing of TCR beta drew on CD8+ and CD4+ T cells from blood. V usage is TRBV12-3 or TRBV12-4 and J usage is TRBJ1-5; D not certain. This receptor was obtained from a human donor with multiple sclerosis. What was sequenced was CD8+ T cells from PBMCs. The CDR3 region is CASSLGIWNQPQHF. CDR3 nucleotides: TGTGCCAGCAGTTTGGGTATCTGGAATCAGCCCCAGCATTTT.